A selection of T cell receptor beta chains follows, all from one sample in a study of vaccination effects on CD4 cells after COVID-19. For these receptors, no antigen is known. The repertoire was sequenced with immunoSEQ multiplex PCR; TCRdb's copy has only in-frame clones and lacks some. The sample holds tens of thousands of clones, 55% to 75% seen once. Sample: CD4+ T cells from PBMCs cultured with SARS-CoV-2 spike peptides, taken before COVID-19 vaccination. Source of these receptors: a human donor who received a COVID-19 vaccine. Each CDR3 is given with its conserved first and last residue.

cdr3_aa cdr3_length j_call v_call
CASSAGGSFDTIYF 14 TRBJ1-3 TRBV27
CASSPKGGAEETQYF 15 TRBJ2-5 TRBV5-4
CASSFRQIEAFF 12 TRBJ1-1 TRBV28
CASRLGVSGELFF 13 TRBJ2-2 TRBV6-5
CASSFLDGHEQYF 13 TRBJ2-7 TRBV7-2
CASSLAGTGGLDIQYF 16 TRBJ2-4 TRBV14
CSAEEGRVAGYTF 13 TRBJ1-2 TRBV29-1
CASSDGQGAWNEQFF 15 TRBJ2-1 TRBV7-6
CASSPDRARGELFF 14 TRBJ2-2 TRBV7-7
CASSQDHGTGFTEAFF 16 TRBJ1-1 TRBV4-3
CASSFLGQGNQPQHF 15 TRBJ1-5 TRBV27
CASSKPGTGDLNTEAFF 17 TRBJ1-1 TRBV19
CASSKRASLAGERNEQFF 18 TRBJ2-1 TRBV19
CASSLLGYGYTF 12 TRBJ1-2 TRBV7-2
CASSEQGGRYGYTF 14 TRBJ1-2 TRBV2
CASSLGTATLNTEAFF 16 TRBJ1-1 TRBV5-1
CASSVTSRHTGELFF 15 TRBJ2-2 TRBV9
CASSFEGSTGELFF 14 TRBJ2-2 TRBV7-9
CASSHPIKSGLPNYGYTF 18 TRBJ1-2 TRBV6-6
CASSYSQGEEAFF 13 TRBJ1-1 TRBV6-6
CSVGGLAGVGDTQYF 15 TRBJ2-3 TRBV29-1
CAWSRSGAFYNSPLHF 16 TRBJ1-6 TRBV30
CASRLTPGQTYEQYF 15 TRBJ2-7 TRBV27
CASSLGTGWDTEAFF 15 TRBJ1-1 TRBV7-2
CASPGRASNQPQHF 14 TRBJ1-5 TRBV10-1
CASSQEGTTGNTIYF 15 TRBJ1-3 TRBV4-1
CASSLALGDSPLHF 14 TRBJ1-6 TRBV7-9
CASSFAGGNSPLHF 14 TRBJ1-6 TRBV7-9
CAISERGRTSGPSYNEQFF 19 TRBJ2-1 TRBV10-3
CASSLVTFRGDTEAFF 16 TRBJ1-1 TRBV5-1
CAISGGTGTGSRGYTF 16 TRBJ1-2 TRBV10-3
CASKWSGDSNQPQHF 15 TRBJ1-5 TRBV19
CASSPQPGQGNYEQYF 16 TRBJ2-7 TRBV6-6
CASSSGQGARLETQYF 16 TRBJ2-5 TRBV7-2
CASRSTGETSEQYF 14 TRBJ2-7 TRBV19
CASSQVLHDRISHPDSGNTIYF 22 TRBJ1-3 TRBV4-3
CASSRGTGWNQPQHF 15 TRBJ1-5 TRBV6-5
CASSESRLAQQETQYF 16 TRBJ2-5 TRBV25-1
CASSLQGLDEQFF 13 TRBJ2-1 TRBV3-1/TRBV3-2
CASSVDPDQPQHF 13 TRBJ1-5 TRBV9
CASSTDILASGNTIYF 16 TRBJ1-3 TRBV19
CASSSDGVGAQYF 13 TRBJ2-5 TRBV7-9
CASSSLRARGYTF 13 TRBJ1-2 TRBV6-5
CASRRTGFYGYTF 13 TRBJ1-2 TRBV5-8